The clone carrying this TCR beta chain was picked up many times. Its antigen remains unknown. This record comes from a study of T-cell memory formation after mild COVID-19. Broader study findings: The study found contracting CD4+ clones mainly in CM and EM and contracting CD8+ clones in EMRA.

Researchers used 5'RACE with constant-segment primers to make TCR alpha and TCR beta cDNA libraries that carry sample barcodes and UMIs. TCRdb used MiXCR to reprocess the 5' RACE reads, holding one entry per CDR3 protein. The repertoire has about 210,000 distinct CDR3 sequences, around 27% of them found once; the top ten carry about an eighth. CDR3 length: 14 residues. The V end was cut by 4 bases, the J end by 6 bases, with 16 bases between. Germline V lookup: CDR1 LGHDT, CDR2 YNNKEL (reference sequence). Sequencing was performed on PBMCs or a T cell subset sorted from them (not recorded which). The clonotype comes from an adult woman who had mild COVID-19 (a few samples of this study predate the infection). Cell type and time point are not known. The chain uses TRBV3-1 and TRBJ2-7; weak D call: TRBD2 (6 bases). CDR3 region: CASSRLVTFGEQYF. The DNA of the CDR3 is TGTGCCAGCAGCCGACTAGTCACCTTCGGCGAGCAGTACTTC.